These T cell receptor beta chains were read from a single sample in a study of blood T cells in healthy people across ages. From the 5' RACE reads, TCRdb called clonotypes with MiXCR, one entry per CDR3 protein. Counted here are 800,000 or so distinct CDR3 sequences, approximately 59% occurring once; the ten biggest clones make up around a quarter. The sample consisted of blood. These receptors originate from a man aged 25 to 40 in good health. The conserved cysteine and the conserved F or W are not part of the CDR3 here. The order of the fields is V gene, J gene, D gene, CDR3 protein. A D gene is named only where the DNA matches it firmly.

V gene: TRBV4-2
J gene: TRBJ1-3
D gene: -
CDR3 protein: ASSLGKAGVSGNTIY

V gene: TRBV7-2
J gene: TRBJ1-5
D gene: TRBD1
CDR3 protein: ASSLEGQGYQPQH

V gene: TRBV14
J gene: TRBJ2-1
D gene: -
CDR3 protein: ASSQEWGPGEQF

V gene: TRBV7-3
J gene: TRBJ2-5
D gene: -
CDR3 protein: ASSKWEQY

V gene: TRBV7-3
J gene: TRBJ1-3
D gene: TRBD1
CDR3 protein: ASSPSGTVSGNTIY

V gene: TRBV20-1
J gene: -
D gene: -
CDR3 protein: SARDPVPPGETQY

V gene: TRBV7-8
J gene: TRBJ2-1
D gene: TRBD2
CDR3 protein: ASSLDSGGANEQF

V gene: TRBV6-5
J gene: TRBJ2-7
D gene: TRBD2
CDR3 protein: ASSYSFSGDTYEQY

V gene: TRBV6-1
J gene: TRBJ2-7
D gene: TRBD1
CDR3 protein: ASSSPARTGTYEQY

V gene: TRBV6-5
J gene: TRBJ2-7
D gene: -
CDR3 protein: ASRYGTFEQY

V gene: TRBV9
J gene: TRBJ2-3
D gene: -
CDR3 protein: ASSFSDSHTDTQY

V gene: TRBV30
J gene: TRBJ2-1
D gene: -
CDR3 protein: AWSVVGNEQF

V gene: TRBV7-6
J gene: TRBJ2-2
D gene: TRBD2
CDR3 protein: ASSLAGLTMYTGELF

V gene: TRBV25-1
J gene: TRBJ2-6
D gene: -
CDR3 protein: ASSEPPGANVLT

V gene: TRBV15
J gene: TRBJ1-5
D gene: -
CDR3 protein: ATSPAGPGAPYSNQPQH

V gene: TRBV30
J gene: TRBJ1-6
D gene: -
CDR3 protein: ACSLVDNSPLH